This TCR beta chain was obtained from a study of blood T cell repertoires in COVID-19 (TCRdb year 2020). Notes on the research overall: The collaborator samples originated in the United States, Italy and Spain and spanned the acute and convalescent phases of COVID-19. The material from the prospective study consisted of cDNA or gDNA derived from T cells, B-cell-depleted T cells, or PBMCs. Deeply sampled blood TCRbeta repertoires from subjects exposed to, actively infected with, or recovered from COVID-19 were included in the dataset. A freely available public database, intended as a resource for researchers studying the immune response to SARS-CoV-2, is where the repertoires were released. The samples were drawn from two sources: the first 160 participants of the ongoing ImmuneRACE study, and some 1,300 subjects contributed by 6 global collaborators. The sample metadata nearly always contained a de-identified subject ID, COVID-19 status, age in years and sex. Where HLA class I and class II types were available, the types were taken from metadata supplied by the sample provider, not from assay-based typing. Beyond this particular receptor, the publication reports: Clinical and demographic metadata were provided uncurated, with the amount varying by source and participant.

For this clone: Its antigen has not been determined. Base qualities are not at hand, and no much larger clone is one base apart.

V trim: 5 bases; J trim: 6 bases; unmatched bases: 11. The CDR3 covers 17 residues, taking in both the cysteine and the phenylalanine. Kept here is only the CDR3 DNA, which spans 51 bases and is read in frame from base 1. The germline V gene (reference sequence) gives CDR1 as MNHEY and CDR2 as SMNVEV. The immunoSEQ Assay, a bias-controlled multiplex PCR, was used to amplify TCRbeta CDR3 regions from genomic DNA. The study's own analysis went as follows. The number of nucleated cells in each sample was estimated by amplification of reference gene primers within the assay. Sequence reads were collapsed and filtered to measure the absolute abundance of every unique TCRbeta CDR3 rearrangement. For each sample, productive Simpson clonality was calculated as the square root of Simpson's diversity index over productive rearrangements. TCRdb re-hosts the immuneACCESS table, in-frame sequences only. Its copies lack some clones; in the studies checked, an unresolved V gene accounts for under half of them, and the cause for the rest is not known. V, J and clone size derive from that table, while D and trimming were established from the DNA sequence. For this sample there are 20,000 to 30,000 clones; about 88% appear just once. Of the sample, 9.7% is held by the ten largest clones.

Whole blood was collected in K2EDTA tubes by collaborating institutions according to the institutions' own protocols. For TCRbeta analysis, collaborators shipped samples as frozen whole blood, isolated PBMCs, or DNA extracted from either of those sample types. This sequence was found in a man between 65 and 85 years old with acute or convalescent COVID-19. This chain joins TRBV27 to TRBJ2-3; 13 bases in the junction line up with TRBD2. Material for sequencing was peripheral blood. The CDR3 has the sequence CASSTRLAGGSRDTQYF. In nucleotide form, the sequence is TGTGCCAGCAGTACTAGACTAGCGGGGGGATCAAGGGATACGCAGTATTTT.